Listed below are T cell receptor beta chains from one sample, sequenced in a study of blood T cell repertoires in COVID-19. The repertoire was sequenced with immunoSEQ multiplex PCR; TCRdb's copy has only in-frame clones and lacks some. The table has under 350,000 clones, about 87% seen once. Sequencing was done on a sample of peripheral blood. The receptors shown here come from a man in his 70s with acute or convalescent COVID-19. CDR3s include the opening cysteine and the closing phenylalanine or tryptophan. Fields, in order: V gene, J gene, CDR3 protein.

v_gene: TRBV29-1
j_gene: TRBJ2-5
CDR3aa: CSVDRGGAETQYF

v_gene: TRBV5-1
j_gene: TRBJ2-3
CDR3aa: CASSLGSNTDTQYF

v_gene: TRBV5-4
j_gene: TRBJ1-1
CDR3aa: CASSGQGYTEAFF

v_gene: TRBV10-3
j_gene: TRBJ1-1
CDR3aa: CAIRGDSGNTEAFF

v_gene: TRBV7-2
j_gene: TRBJ2-7
CDR3aa: CASSLAGGRSSYEQYF

v_gene: TRBV7-8
j_gene: TRBJ2-7
CDR3aa: CASSSPSGSDLRSSYEQYF

v_gene: TRBV18
j_gene: TRBJ2-7
CDR3aa: CASSPPLGLGGEYF

v_gene: TRBV28
j_gene: TRBJ1-5
CDR3aa: CASSLYFGQPQHF

v_gene: TRBV7-8
j_gene: TRBJ2-7
CDR3aa: CASRQGYEQYF

v_gene: TRBV5-1
j_gene: TRBJ1-2
CDR3aa: CASSLVGQGGYTF

v_gene: TRBV15
j_gene: TRBJ2-7
CDR3aa: CATSRDSDTLHEQYF

v_gene: TRBV19
j_gene: TRBJ1-4
CDR3aa: CASRQTGTENEKLFF

v_gene: TRBV28
j_gene: TRBJ2-3
CDR3aa: CASNPGGGTDTQYF

v_gene: TRBV11-3
j_gene: TRBJ2-1
CDR3aa: CASSLASSAPYNEQFF

v_gene: TRBV27
j_gene: TRBJ2-7
CDR3aa: CASSFSAGGVYEQYF

v_gene: TRBV4-2
j_gene: TRBJ2-7
CDR3aa: CASSQDLFQASSSYEQYF

v_gene: TRBV7-8
j_gene: TRBJ2-2
CDR3aa: CASRSQQGFWGGELFF

v_gene: TRBV4-2
j_gene: TRBJ1-4
CDR3aa: CASSQARQVANEKLFF

v_gene: TRBV18
j_gene: TRBJ2-7
CDR3aa: CASSLGQTYYEQYF

v_gene: TRBV14
j_gene: TRBJ1-2
CDR3aa: CASSQEPRVYGYTF

v_gene: TRBV9
j_gene: TRBJ1-2
CDR3aa: CASSTTGASDGYTF

v_gene: TRBV5-6
j_gene: TRBJ1-2
CDR3aa: CASSYSRGYTF

v_gene: TRBV15
j_gene: TRBJ2-7
CDR3aa: CATSRDRGRAAHEQYF

v_gene: TRBV5-1
j_gene: TRBJ2-3
CDR3aa: CASSLGQSTDTQYF

v_gene: TRBV7-2
j_gene: TRBJ2-7
CDR3aa: CASSFSGGYEQYF

v_gene: TRBV7-9
j_gene: TRBJ2-7
CDR3aa: CASSGQGAEQYF

v_gene: TRBV7-6
j_gene: TRBJ2-5
CDR3aa: CASSPSPRSSGRETQYF

v_gene: TRBV4-2
j_gene: TRBJ1-3
CDR3aa: CASSQESPQGPLSGNTIYF

v_gene: TRBV3-1/TRBV3-2
j_gene: TRBJ2-5
CDR3aa: CASSRRSGSAEEETQYF

v_gene: TRBV28
j_gene: TRBJ1-5
CDR3aa: CASSLYKYSNQPQHF

v_gene: TRBV4-3
j_gene: TRBJ2-3
CDR3aa: CASSLETGGTQYF

v_gene: TRBV28
j_gene: TRBJ1-1
CDR3aa: CASMIPGFTEAFF

v_gene: TRBV28
j_gene: TRBJ2-7
CDR3aa: CASYASGNYEQYF

v_gene: TRBV12-3/TRBV12-4
j_gene: TRBJ1-5
CDR3aa: CASSFYSNQPQHF

v_gene: TRBV5-1
j_gene: TRBJ1-4
CDR3aa: CASSPRGDNEKLFF

v_gene: TRBV11-2
j_gene: TRBJ1-6
CDR3aa: CASSLGQKNSPLHF

v_gene: TRBV18
j_gene: TRBJ2-2
CDR3aa: CASSPLGLAGAANTGELFF

v_gene: TRBV25-1
j_gene: TRBJ2-2
CDR3aa: CASRRPTGELFF

v_gene: TRBV5-4
j_gene: TRBJ2-3
CDR3aa: CASSLARGTHRSTDTQYF

v_gene: TRBV29-1
j_gene: TRBJ2-1
CDR3aa: CSAGQGIRNEQFF

v_gene: TRBV24-1
j_gene: TRBJ2-3
CDR3aa: CATSERWGGGSTDTQYF

v_gene: TRBV4-3
j_gene: TRBJ1-1
CDR3aa: CASSHLTQGDTEAFF

v_gene: TRBV4-3
j_gene: TRBJ2-1
CDR3aa: CASSQDWTSAFAYEQFF

v_gene: TRBV9
j_gene: TRBJ2-5
CDR3aa: CASASRWQGQETQYF

v_gene: TRBV2
j_gene: TRBJ1-2
CDR3aa: CASSENGAGYGYTF

v_gene: TRBV5-8
j_gene: TRBJ1-3
CDR3aa: CASSPLRRQHSGNTIYF

v_gene: TRBV7-3
j_gene: TRBJ2-5
CDR3aa: CASSLSGLAGGTQYF